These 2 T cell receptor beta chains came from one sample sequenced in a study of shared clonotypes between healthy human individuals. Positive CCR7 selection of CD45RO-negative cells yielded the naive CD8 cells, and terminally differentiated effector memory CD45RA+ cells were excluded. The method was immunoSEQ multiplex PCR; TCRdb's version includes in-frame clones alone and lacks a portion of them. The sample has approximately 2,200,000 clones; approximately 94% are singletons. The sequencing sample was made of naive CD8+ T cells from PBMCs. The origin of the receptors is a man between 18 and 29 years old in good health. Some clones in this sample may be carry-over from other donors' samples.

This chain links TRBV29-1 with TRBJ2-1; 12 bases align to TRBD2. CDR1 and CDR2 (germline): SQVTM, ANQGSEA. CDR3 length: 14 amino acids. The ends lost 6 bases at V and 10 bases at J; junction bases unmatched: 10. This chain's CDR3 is CSVARTSGIYEQFF. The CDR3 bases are TGCAGCGTAGCCCGGACTAGCGGGATATACGAGCAGTTCTTC.

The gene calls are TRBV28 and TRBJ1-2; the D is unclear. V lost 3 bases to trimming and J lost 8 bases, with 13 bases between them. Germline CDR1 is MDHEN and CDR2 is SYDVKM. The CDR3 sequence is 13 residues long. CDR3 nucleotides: TGTGCCAGCAGTTTGATAATGGGGTACGGCTACACCTTC. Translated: CASSLIMGYGYTF.